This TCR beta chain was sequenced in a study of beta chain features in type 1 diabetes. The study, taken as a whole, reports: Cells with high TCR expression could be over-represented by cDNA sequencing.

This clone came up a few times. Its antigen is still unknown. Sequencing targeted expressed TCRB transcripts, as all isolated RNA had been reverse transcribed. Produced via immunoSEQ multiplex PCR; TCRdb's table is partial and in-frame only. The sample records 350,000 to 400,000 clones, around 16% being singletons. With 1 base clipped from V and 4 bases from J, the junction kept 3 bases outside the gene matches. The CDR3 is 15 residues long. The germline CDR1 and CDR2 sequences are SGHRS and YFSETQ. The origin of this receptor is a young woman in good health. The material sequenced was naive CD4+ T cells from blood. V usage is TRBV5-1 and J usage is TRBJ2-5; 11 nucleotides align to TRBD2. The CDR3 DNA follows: TGCGCCAGCAGCTTGACTAGCGGGAGTTCAGAGACCCAGTACTTC. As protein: CASSLTSGSSETQYF.